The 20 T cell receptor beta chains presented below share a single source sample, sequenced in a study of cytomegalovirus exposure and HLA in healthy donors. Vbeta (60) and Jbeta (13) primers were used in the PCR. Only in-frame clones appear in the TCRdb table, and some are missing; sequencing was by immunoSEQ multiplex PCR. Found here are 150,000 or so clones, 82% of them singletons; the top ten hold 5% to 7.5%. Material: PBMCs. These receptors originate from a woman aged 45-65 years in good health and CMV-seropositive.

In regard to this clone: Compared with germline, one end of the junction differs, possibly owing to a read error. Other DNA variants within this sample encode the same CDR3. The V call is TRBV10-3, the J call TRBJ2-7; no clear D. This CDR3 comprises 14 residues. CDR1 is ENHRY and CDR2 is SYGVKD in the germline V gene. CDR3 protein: CATSLLLSSYEQYF. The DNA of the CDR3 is TGCGCCACCTCACTACTACTAAGCTCCTACGAGCAGTACTTC.

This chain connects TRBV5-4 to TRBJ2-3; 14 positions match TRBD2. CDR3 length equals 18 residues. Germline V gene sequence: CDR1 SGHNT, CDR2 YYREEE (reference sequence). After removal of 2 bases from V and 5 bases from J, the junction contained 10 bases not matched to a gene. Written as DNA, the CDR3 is TGTGCCAGCAGCTTAACGACTAGCGGGGGGGCTTTAGGAGATACGCAGTATTTT. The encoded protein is CASSLTTSGGALGDTQYF.

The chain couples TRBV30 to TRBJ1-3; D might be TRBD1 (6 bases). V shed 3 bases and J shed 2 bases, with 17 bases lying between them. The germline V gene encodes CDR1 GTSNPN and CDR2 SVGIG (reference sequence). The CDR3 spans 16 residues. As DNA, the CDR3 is TGTGCCTGGAGCAGGGGTAGGAGTGAAACTGGAAACACCATATATTTT. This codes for CAWSRGRSETGNTIYF.

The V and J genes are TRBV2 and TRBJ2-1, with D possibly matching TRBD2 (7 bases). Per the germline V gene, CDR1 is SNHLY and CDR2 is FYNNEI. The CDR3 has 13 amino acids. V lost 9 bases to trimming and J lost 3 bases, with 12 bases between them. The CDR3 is CASGGGGYNEQFF. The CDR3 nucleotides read TGTGCCAGTGGGGGAGGGGGCTACAATGAGCAGTTCTTC.

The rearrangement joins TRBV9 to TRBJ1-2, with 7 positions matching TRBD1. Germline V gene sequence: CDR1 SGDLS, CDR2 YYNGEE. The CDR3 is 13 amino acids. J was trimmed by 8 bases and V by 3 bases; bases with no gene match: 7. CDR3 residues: CASSGQGLGGYTF. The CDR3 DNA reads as TGTGCCAGCAGCGGACAGGGCTTGGGGGGCTACACCTTC.

The CDR3 region has the DNA TGTGCCAGCAGCGTAGGTCCGACAGGGCTGAGCGGTTCACCCCTCCACTTT. Its protein is CASSVGPTGLSGSPLHF. This chain links TRBV9 with TRBJ1-6; TRBD1 matches 7 bases. The CDR3 contains 17 residues. Trimming cost V 0 bases and J 9 bases; bases outside gene matches: 12. Germline CDR1 and CDR2: SGDLS and YYNGEE.

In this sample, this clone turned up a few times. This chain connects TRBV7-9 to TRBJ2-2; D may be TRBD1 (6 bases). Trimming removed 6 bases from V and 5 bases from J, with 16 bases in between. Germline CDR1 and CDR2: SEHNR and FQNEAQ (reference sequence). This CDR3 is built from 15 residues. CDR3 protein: CASRPPGQQTGELFF. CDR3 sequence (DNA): TGTGCCAGCAGACCGCCGGGACAACAAACCGGGGAGCTGTTTTTT.

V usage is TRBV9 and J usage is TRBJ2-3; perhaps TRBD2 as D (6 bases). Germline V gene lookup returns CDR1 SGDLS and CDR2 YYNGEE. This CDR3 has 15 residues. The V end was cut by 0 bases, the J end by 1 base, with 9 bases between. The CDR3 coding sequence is TGTGCCAGCAGCGTAGCTCCGGGGGGCACAGATACGCAGTATTTT. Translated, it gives CASSVAPGGTDTQYF.

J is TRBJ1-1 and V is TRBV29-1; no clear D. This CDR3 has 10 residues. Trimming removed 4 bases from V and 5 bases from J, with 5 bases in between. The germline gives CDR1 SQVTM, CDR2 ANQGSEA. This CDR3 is CSVVGTEAFF. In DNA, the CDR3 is TGCAGCGTTGTCGGGACTGAAGCTTTCTTT. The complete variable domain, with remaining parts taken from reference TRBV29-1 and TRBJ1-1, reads SAVISQKPSRDICQRGTSLTIQCQVDSQVTMMFWYRQQPGQSLTLIATANQGSEATYESGFVIDKFPISRPNLTFSTLTVSNMSPEDSSIYLCSVVGTEAFFGQGTRLTVV.

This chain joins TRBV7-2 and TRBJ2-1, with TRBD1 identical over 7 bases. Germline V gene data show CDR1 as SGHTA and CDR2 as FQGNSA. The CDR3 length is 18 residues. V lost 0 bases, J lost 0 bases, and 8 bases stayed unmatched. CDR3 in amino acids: CASSLAVGTVSSYNEQFF. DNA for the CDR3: TGTGCCAGCAGCTTAGCTGTTGGGACAGTAAGCTCCTACAATGAGCAGTTCTTC.

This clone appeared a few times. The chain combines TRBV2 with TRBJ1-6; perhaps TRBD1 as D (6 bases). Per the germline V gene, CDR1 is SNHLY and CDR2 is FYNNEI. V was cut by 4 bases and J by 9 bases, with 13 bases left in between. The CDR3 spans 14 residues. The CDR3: CASSGGTWGSPLHF. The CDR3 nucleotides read TGTGCCAGCAGTGGGGGGACATGGGGTTCACCCCTCCACTTT.

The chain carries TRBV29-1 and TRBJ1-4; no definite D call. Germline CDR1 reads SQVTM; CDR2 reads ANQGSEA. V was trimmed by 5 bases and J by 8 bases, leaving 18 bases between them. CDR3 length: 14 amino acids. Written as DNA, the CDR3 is TGCAGCGTTCGGGGTGGCGCCTTGGGGGAAAAACTGTTTTTT. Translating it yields CSVRGGALGEKLFF.

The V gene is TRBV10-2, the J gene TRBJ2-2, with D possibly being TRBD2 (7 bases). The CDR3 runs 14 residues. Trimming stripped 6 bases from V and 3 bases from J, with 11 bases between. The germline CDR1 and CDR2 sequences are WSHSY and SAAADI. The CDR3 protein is CASRREGDTGELFF. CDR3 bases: TGCGCCAGCAGAAGGGAGGGGGACACCGGGGAGCTGTTTTTT.

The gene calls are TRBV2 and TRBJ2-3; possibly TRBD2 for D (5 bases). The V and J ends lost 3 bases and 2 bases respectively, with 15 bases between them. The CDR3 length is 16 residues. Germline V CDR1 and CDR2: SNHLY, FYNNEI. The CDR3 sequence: CASSEASLANTDTQYF. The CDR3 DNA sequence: TGTGCCAGCAGTGAGGCTAGCCTAGCAAACACAGATACGCAGTATTTT.

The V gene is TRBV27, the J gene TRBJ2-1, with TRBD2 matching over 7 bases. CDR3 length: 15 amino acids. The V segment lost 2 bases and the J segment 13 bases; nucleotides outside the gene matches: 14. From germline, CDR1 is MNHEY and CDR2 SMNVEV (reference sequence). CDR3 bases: TGTGCCAGCAGTTTAAGCGTGGCGGCTAGCGGAGACCAGTTCTTC. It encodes CASSLSVAASGDQFF.

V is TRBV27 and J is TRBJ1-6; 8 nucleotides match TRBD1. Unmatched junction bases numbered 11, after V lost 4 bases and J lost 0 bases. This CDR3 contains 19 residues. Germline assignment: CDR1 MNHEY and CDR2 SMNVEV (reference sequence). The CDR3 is CASSSRTSGGASYNSPLHF. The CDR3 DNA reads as TGTGCCAGCAGTTCACGAACCTCAGGGGGCGCCTCCTATAATTCACCCCTCCACTTT.

The CDR3 nucleotides are TGCGCCAGCAGCCAAGAGACAGGGGGTGATTCACCCCTCCACTTT. Translation gives CASSQETGGDSPLHF. V and J are TRBV4-3 and TRBJ1-6, with TRBD1 matching over 9 bases. CDR1 is LGHNA, CDR2 YSLEER, per germline. The CDR3 covers 15 residues. After removal of 0 bases from V and 8 bases from J, the junction contained 2 bases not matched to a gene.

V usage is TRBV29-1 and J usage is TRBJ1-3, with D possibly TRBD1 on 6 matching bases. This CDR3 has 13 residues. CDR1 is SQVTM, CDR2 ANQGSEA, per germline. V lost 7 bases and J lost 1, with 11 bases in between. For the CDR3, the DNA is TGCAGCGCCTGGGGGCGGTCTGGAAACACCATATATTTT. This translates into CSAWGRSGNTIYF.

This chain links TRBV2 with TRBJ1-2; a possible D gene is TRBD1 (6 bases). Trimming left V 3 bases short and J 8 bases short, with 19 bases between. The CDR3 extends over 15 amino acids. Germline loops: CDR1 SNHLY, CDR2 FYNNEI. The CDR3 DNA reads TGTGCCAGCAGTGATAGGGGGGGTGTAGGGTTCGGCTACACCTTC. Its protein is CASSDRGGVGFGYTF.

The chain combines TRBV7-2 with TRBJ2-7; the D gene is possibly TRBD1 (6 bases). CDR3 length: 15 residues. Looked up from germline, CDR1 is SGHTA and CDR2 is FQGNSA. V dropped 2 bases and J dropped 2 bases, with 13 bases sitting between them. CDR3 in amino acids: CASSLSAQGPYEQYF. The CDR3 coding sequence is TGTGCCAGCAGCTTAAGCGCACAGGGACCCTACGAGCAGTACTTC.